This T cell receptor beta chain comes out of a study of blood T cells in healthy people across ages. CDR3 length: 14 residues. Germline V gene lookup returns CDR1 SGHVS and CDR2 FQNEAQ. Trimming removed 5 bases from V and 3 bases from J; junction bases left unmatched: 6. Regarding the study as a whole: There were more naive CD4+ cells and higher diversity in long-lived donors than in aged donors. Strongly correlated with naive T cell percentage was TCR beta diversity. A conclusive naive versus antigen-experienced comparison was prevented by the unsorted PBMCs.

Next came a second PCR, run for roughly 6 to 11 cycles, which used a sample-barcoded 5' primer along with a J-beta primer mix. The template-switch adaptor, which had 12 random nucleotides, put a tag on each cDNA molecule. TCRdb fed the 5' RACE reads into MiXCR, producing one record per CDR3 protein. The sample has some 920,000 distinct CDR3 sequences; roughly 50% are singletons. This clonotype was counted between two and nine times. The antigen is unknown. The chain links TRBV7-8 to TRBJ2-7; TRBD2 aligns across 8 bases. Sequences were obtained from blood. The TCR sequence derives from a woman aged 55 to 70 in good health. CDR3 in amino acids: CASSNGGGLYEQYF. CDR3 nucleotides: TGTGCCAGCAGCAACGGGGGGGGACTCTACGAGCAGTACTTC.